Sequencing of this T cell receptor (beta chain) was carried out in a study of Graves' ophthalmopathy and Graves' hyperthyroidism. To note about this clonotype: This could be a read error, since a much larger clone is one nucleotide away.

Scientists amplified the TCR beta CDR3 regions from RNA transcripts. Second-round multiplex PCR came after first-round RT-PCR with HTBI primers. TCRdb called the multiplex PCR reads again in MiXCR, with one record for every CDR3 protein. Here the sample spans 660,000 or so distinct CDR3 sequences, more than 40% being singletons. The sequencing sample was made of peripheral blood. The TCR originated in an adult man with Graves' ophthalmopathy.

CDR3 in amino acids: CGSSCGQGCEKLFF. CDR3 DNA sequence: TGTGGCAGCAGCTGCGGACAGGGGTGTGAAAAACTGTTTTTT. This chain joins TRBV12-3 or TRBV12-4 and TRBJ1-4, with 9 positions matching TRBD1. This CDR3 has 14 amino acids.